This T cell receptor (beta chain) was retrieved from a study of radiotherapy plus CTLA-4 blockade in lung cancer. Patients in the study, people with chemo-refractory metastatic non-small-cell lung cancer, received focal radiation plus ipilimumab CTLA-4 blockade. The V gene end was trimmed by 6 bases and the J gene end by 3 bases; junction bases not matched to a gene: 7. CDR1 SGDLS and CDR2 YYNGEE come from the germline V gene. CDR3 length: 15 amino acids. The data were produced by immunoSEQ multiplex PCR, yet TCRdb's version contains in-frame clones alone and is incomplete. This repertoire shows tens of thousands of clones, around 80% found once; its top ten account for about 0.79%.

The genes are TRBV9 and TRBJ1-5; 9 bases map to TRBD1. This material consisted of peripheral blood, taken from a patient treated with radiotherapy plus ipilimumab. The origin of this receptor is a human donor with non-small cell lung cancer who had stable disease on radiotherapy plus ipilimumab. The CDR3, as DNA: TGTGCCAGCAACCCATGGGACAGGGTCAATCAGCCCCAGCATTTT. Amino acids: CASNPWDRVNQPQHF.